This T cell receptor (beta chain) was captured in a study of blood T cell repertoires in COVID-19. Study-level information: Acute and convalescent COVID-19 specimens originated in the United States, Italy and Spain. PBMCs, B-cell-depleted T cells, or T cells were the source of the cDNA or gDNA that made up the material.

The length of the CDR3 is 18 residues. Original handling: Using reference gene primer amplification, nucleated cell counts were estimated. The repertoire was sequenced with immunoSEQ multiplex PCR; TCRdb's copy has only in-frame clones and lacks some. The V and J calls and the clone size are those of that table, but D and trimming were determined from the DNA. The sample gives around 190,000 clones, 65% to 80% of which show up once; 9.5% to 15% is in the top ten. This clone showed up just once. The sequence came from a woman aged 45-65 years with acute or convalescent COVID-19. Sequencing input: peripheral blood. This chain joins TRBV12-2 and TRBJ1-5; the listed D gene, TRBD1, was not tested against the DNA. TRBV12-2 is shown as a pseudogene. CDR3 coding DNA: TGTGCAAGTCGCTTCTTATTCCAGGGACAGGCGCGTTTAGGGCCCCAGCATTTT. Translated, it gives CASRFLFQGQARLGPQHF.